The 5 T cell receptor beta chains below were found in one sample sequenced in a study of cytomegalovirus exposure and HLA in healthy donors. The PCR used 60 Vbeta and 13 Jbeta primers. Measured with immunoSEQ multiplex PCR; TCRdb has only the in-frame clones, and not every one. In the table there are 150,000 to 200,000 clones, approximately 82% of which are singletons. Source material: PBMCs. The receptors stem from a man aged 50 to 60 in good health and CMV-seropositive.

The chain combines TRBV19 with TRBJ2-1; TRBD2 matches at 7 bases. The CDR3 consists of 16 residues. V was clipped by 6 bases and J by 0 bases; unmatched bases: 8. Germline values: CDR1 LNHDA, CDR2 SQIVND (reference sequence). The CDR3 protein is CASRTQAGSSYNEQFF. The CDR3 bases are TGTGCCAGTAGGACCCAAGCGGGATCCTCCTACAATGAGCAGTTCTTC.

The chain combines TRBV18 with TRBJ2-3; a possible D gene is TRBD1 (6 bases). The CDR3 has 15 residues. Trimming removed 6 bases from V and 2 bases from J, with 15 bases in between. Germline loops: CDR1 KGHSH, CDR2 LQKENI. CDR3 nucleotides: TGTGCCAGCTCCCCGGGTGGGGGCGTCACAGATACGCAGTATTTT. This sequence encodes CASSPGGGVTDTQYF. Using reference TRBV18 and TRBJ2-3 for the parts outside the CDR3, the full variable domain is NAGVMQNPRHLVRRRGQEARLRCSPMKGHSHVYWYRQLPEEGLKFMVYLQKENIIDESGMPKERFSAEFPKEGPSILRIQQVVRGDSAAYFCASSPGGGVTDTQYFGPGTRLTVL.

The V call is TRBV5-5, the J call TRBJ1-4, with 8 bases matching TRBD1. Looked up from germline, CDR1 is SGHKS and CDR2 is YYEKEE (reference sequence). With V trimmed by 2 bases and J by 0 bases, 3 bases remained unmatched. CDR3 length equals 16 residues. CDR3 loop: CASSFGQGTTNEKLFF. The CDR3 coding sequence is TGTGCCAGCAGCTTCGGACAGGGCACAACTAATGAAAAACTGTTTTTT. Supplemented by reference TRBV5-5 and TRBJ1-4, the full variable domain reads DAGVTQSPTHLIKTRGQQVTLRCSPISGHKSVSWYQQVLGQGPQFIFQYYEKEERGRGNFPDRFSARQFPNYSSELNVNALLLGDSALYLCASSFGQGTTNEKLFFGSGTQLSVL.

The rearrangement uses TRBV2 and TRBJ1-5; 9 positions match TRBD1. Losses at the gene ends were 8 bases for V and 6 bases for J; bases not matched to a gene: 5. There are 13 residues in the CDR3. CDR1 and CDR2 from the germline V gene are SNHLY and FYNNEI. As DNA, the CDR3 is TGTGCCAGCGGGACAGGGACGATTCAGCCCCAGCATTTT. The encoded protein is CASGTGTIQPQHF.

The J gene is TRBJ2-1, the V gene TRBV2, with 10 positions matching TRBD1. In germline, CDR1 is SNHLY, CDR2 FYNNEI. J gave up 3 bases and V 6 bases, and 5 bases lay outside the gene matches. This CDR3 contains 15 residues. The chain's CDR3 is CASRAGTGVYNEQFF. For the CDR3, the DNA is TGTGCCAGCAGAGCCGGGACAGGGGTCTACAATGAGCAGTTCTTC. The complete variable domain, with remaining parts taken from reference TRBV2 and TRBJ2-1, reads EPEVTQTPSHQVTQMGQEVILRCVPISNHLYFYWYRQILGQKVEFLVSFYNNEISEKSEIFDDQFSVERPDGSNFTLKIRSTKLEDSAMYFCASRAGTGVYNEQFFGPGTRLTVL.